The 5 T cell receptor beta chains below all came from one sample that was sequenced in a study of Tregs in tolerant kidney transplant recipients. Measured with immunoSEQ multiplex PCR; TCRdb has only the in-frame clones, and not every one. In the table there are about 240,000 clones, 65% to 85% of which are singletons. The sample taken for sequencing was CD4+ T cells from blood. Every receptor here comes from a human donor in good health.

Written as DNA, the CDR3 is TGTGCCAGCAGTGATCGAGGGGGGGACGGCTACACCTTC. This codes for CASSDRGGDGYTF. V usage is TRBV2 and J usage is TRBJ1-2, with D possibly being TRBD1 (6 bases). V lost 3 bases to trimming and J lost 8 bases, with 13 bases between them. Germline CDR1 is SNHLY and CDR2 is FYNNEI. This CDR3 is built from 13 residues.

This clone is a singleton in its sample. Here the CDR3 reads CASSRTPGVYNEQFF. CDR3 nucleotides: TGTGCCAGCAGCCGGACTCCGGGCGTTTACAATGAGCAGTTCTTC. This chain connects TRBV11-2 to TRBJ2-1; D may be TRBD2 (5 bases). Trimming cost V 5 bases and J 4 bases, with 15 bases left between them. CDR1 SGHAT and CDR2 FQNNGV come from the germline V gene. CDR3 size: 15 residues.

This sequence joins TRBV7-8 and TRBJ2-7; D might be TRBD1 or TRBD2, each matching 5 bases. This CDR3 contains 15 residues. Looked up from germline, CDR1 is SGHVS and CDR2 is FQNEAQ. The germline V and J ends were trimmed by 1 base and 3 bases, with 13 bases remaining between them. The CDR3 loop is CASSLVGDRGYEQYF. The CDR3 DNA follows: TGTGCCAGCAGCTTAGTGGGGGACCGCGGCTACGAGCAGTACTTC.

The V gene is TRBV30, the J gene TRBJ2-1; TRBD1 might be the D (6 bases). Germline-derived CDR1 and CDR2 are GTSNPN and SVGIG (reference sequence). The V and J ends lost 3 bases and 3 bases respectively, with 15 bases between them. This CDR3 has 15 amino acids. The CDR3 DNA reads TGTGCCTGGAGAGTGGGGGCGACCCTCTACAATGAGCAGTTCTTC. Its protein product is CAWRVGATLYNEQFF.

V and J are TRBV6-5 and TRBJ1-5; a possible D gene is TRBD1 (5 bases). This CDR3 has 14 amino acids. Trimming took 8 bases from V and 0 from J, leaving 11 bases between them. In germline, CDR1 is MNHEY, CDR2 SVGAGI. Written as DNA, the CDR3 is TGTGCCAGCCGGACACACCTTAGCAATCAGCCCCAGCATTTT. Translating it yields CASRTHLSNQPQHF.